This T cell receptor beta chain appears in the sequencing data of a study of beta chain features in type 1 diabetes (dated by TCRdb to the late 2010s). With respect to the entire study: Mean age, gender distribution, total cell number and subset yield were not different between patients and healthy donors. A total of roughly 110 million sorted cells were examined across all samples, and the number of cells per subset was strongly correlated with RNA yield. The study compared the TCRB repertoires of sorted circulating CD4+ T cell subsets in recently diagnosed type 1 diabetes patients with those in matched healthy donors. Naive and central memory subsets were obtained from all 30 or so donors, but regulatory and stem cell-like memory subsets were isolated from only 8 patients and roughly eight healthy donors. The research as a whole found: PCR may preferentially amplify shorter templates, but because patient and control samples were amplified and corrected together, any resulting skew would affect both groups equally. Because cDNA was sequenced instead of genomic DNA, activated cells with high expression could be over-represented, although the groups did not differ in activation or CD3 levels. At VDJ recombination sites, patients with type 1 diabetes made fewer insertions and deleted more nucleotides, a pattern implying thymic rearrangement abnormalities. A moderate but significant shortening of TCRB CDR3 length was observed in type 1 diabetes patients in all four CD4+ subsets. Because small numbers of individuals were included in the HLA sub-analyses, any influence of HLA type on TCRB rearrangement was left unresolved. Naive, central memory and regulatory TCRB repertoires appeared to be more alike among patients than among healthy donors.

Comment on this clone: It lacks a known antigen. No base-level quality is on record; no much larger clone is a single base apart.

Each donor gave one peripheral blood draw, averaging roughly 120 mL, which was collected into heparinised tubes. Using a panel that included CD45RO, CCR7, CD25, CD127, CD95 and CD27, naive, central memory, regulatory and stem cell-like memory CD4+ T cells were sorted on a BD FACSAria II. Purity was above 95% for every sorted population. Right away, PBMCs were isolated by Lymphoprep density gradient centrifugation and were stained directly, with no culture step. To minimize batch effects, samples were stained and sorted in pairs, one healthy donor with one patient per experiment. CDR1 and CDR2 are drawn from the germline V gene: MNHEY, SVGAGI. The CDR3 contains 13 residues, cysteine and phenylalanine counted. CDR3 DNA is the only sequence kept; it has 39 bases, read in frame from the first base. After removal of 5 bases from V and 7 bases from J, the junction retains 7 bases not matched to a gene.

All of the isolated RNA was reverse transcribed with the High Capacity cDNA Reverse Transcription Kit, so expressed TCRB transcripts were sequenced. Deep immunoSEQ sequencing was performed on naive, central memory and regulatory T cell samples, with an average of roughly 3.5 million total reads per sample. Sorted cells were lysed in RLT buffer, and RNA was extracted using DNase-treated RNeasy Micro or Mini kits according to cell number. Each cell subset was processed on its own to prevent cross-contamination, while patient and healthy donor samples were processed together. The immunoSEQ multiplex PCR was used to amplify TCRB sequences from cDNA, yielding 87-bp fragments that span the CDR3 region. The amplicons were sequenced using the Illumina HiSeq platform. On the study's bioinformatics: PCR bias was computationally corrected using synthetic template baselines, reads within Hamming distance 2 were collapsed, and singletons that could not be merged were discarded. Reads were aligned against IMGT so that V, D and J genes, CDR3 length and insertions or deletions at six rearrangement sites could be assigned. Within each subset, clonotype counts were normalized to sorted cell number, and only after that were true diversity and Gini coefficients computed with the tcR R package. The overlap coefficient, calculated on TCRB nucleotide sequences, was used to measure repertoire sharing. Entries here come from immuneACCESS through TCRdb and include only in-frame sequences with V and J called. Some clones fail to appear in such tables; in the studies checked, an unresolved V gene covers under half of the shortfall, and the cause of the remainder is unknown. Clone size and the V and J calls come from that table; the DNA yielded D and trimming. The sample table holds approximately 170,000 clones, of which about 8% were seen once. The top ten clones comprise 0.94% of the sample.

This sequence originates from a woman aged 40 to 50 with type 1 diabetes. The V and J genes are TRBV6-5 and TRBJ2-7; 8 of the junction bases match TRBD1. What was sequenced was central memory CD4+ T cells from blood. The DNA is TGTGCCAGCAGTCCGACAGGGGTGAGTGAGCAGTACTTC. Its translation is CASSPTGVSEQYF.